One sample yielded the 3 T cell receptor beta chains listed below, sequenced in a study of immune cell composition in non-small cell lung cancer (dated by TCRdb to 2017 to 2019). Library generation was performed with the immunoSEQ multiplex PCR assay. TCRdb re-hosts the immuneACCESS table, in-frame sequences only. Its copies lack some clones; in the studies checked, an unresolved V gene accounts for under half of them, and the cause for the rest is not known. This sample is represented by 5,600 or so clones; roughly 73% of them were singletons. Less than 8% of the sample rests with the top ten. Sequenced input: lung tumor tissue. The source of these receptors is a human donor with non-small cell lung cancer.

The rearrangement links TRBV19 to TRBJ1-2; possible D gene TRBD1, 5 bases. Germline V gene lookup returns CDR1 LNHDA and CDR2 SQIVND (reference sequence). Trimming shortened V by 5 bases and J by 8 bases, and 12 bases separated the two germline ends. The CDR3 covers 12 residues. The DNA of the CDR3 is TGTGCCAGTAGTTTCCAGGGCAGCGGCTACACCTTC. It encodes CASSFQGSGYTF.

The chain links TRBV5-8 to TRBJ2-7, with 7 bases matching TRBD1. The CDR3 has 15 residues. V lost 4 bases to trimming and J lost 5 bases; unmatched junction nucleotides: 12. Germline CDR1 is SGHTS and CDR2 is YDEGEE. DNA for the CDR3: TGTGCCAGCAGCCTTCCCAGGACAGGAGCAGACGAGCAGTACTTC. Protein sequence: CASSLPRTGADEQYF.

Here the CDR3 DNA reads TGTGCCAGCAGCCCCGGGACAGGGGGGTCCTACGAGCAGTACTTC. It specifies CASSPGTGGSYEQYF. This rearrangement joins TRBV5-6 to TRBJ2-7, with 11 bases matching TRBD1. The germline CDR1 and CDR2 sequences are SGHDT and YYEEEE. The length of the CDR3 is 15 residues. J was trimmed by 1 base and V by 4 bases; bases with no gene match: 4.